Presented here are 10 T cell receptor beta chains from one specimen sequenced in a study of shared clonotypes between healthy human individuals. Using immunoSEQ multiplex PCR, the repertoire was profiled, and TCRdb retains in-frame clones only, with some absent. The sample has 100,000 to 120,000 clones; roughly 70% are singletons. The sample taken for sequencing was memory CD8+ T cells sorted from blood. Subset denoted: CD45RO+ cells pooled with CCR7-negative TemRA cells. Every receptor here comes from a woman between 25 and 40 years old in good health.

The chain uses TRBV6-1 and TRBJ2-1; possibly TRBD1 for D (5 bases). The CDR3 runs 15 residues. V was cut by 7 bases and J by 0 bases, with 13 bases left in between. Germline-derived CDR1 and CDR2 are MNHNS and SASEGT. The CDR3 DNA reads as TGTGCCAGCAACCCGACAGAAAGCTCCTACAATGAGCAGTTCTTC. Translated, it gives CASNPTESSYNEQFF.

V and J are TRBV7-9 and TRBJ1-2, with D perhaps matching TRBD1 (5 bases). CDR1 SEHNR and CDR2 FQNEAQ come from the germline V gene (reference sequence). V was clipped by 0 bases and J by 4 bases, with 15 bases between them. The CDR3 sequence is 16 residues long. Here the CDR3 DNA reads TGTGCCAGCAGCTTAGCGGGACCAGACTTTGCCTATGGCTACACCTTC. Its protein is CASSLAGPDFAYGYTF. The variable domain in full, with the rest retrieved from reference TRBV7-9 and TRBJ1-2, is DTGVSQNPRHKITKRGQNVTFRCDPISEHNRLYWYRQTLGQGPEFLTYFQNEAQLEKSRLLSDRFSAERPKGSFSTLEIQRTEQGDSAMYLCASSLAGPDFAYGYTFGSGTRLTVV.

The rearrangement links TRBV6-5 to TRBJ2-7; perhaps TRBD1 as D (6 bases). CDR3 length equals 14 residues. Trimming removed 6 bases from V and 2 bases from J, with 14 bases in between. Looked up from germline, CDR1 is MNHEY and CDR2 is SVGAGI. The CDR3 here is CASSSRRGTYEQYF. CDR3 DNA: TGTGCCAGCAGCTCCCGCAGGGGAACCTACGAGCAGTACTTC.

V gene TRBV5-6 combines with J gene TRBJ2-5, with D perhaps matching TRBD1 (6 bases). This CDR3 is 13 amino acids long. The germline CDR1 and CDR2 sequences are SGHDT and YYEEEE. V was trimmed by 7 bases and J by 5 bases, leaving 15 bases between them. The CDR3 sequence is CASGQGPRETQYF. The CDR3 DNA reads TGTGCCAGCGGTCAGGGGCCGAGGGAGACCCAGTACTTC.

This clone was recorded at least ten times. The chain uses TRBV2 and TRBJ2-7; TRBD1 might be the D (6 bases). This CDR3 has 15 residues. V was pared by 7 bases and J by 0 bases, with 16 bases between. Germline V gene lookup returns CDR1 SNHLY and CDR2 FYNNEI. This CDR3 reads CASNRGTRSSYEQYF. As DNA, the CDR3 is TGTGCCAGCAATAGGGGGACAAGGAGCTCCTACGAGCAGTACTTC.

The CDR3, as DNA: TGTGCCAGCAGTGAAGAGGGGGAGTATCAGCCCCAGCATTTT. It specifies CASSEEGEYQPQHF. The rearrangement uses TRBV6-1 and TRBJ1-5; D may be TRBD1 (6 bases). The V gene's germline CDR1 is MNHNS and CDR2 SASEGT. V was clipped by 1 base and J by 5 bases, with 9 bases between them. CDR3 length: 14 residues.

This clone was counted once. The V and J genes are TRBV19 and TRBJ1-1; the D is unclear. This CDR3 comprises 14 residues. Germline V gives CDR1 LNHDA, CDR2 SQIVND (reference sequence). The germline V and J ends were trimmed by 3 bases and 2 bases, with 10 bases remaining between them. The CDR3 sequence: CASSIGLVNTEAFF. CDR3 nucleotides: TGTGCCAGTAGTATCGGGTTGGTAAACACTGAAGCTTTCTTT.

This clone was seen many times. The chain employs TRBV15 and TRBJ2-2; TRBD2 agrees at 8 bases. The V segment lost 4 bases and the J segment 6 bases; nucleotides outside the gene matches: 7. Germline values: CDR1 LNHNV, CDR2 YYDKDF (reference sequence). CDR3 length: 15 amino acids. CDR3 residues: CATSTASGQSGELFF. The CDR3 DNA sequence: TGTGCCACCAGCACCGCTAGCGGGCAGTCCGGGGAGCTGTTTTTT.

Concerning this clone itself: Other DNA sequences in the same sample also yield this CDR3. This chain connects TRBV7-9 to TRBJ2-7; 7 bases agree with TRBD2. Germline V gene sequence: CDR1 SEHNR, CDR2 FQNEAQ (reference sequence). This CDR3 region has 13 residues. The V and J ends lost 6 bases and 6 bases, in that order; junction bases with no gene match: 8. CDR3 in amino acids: CASRAGGGGEQYF. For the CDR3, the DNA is TGTGCCAGCAGGGCCGGTGGGGGGGGCGAGCAGTACTTC.

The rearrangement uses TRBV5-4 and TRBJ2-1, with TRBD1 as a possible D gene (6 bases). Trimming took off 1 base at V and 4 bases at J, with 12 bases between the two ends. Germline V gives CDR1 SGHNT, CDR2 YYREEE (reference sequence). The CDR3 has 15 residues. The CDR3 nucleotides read TGTGCCAGCAGCTTGAGCAGGGGCGAATACAATGAGCAGTTCTTC. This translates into CASSLSRGEYNEQFF.